This T cell receptor (beta chain) comes out of a study of cytomegalovirus exposure and HLA in healthy donors (dated by TCRdb to 2015 to 2018). With regard to the full study: A later analysis indicated that the 120 or so validation repertoires were generated on the platform also employed for the 650 to 850 repertoires of the first cohort. To predict cytomegalovirus infection status, the study combined high-throughput TCR immunosequencing, statistical association of individual TCRs with disease status, and machine learning. Along with the roughly 700-subject first cohort, a separate validation cohort of 120 different subjects was used. The study was designed to test whether signatures of past pathogen exposure could be identified by cataloging public T cell receptors.

Points on this clone: The antigen it binds to is not known. No much larger clone exists at a distance of one base, and base qualities are not known.

V gives up 3 bases and J gives up 3 bases, and the segment between their germline ends measures 11 bases. The CDR3 covers 14 residues, taking in both the cysteine and the phenylalanine. Of all the DNA, just the CDR3 is kept, 42 bases in frame from base 1. CDR1 is given as LNHDA and CDR2 as SQIVND, both from the germline V gene (reference sequence). Library preparation used the immunoSEQ multiplex PCR assay. In the paper's pipeline: A statistical classification framework was built to diagnose cytomegalovirus status from the catalog of TCR beta chain sequences. Here the immuneACCESS table is served through TCRdb, limited to in-frame sequences with V and J called. Missing clones are a known gap in these copies; in checked studies unresolved V genes cover under half, and the rest lacks a known reason. V, J and clone size were drawn from that table, and D and trimming were deduced from the DNA. The sample table shows roughly 150,000 clones, and more than 75% are seen once. The ten largest clones add up to 3% of the sample.

The donors belonged to the validation cohort of 90 to 150 subjects, which was separate from the approximately 700-subject first cohort. Paper-wide results and their limitations: In the study, 150 to 200 TCR beta chains were listed as associated with cytomegalovirus. The authors suggested that the approach could potentially be generalized to other disease states and immunological phenotypes. In vitro tests confirmed that a few of the cytomegalovirus-associated TCR beta chains recognize cytomegalovirus antigens. Cytomegalovirus status was reported to be diagnosed by the classifier with high specificity and sensitivity in both the original and validation cohorts. A later analysis lacked HLA typing for the validation cohort, so it scored co-occurrence in that cohort across all 130 or so repertoires. Of the cluster scores, 85% to 95% were above 0 in a later analysis, which found that TCRs clustered in the first cohort also tended to co-occur in the approximately 120 validation repertoires. Across donors, most TCR sequences were observed very rarely, whereas some public TCRs were present in many individuals.

What was sequenced was PBMCs. This TCR was recovered from a man aged 18 to 35 in good health and CMV-seronegative. The rearranged chain carries TRBV19 and TRBJ1-2, with no confidently assigned D gene. The DNA sequence reads TGTGCCAGTAGTATCGTCCGCGAGTACTATGGCTACACCTTC. This sequence encodes CASSIVREYYGYTF.